This entry concerns a single TCR beta chain. In germline, CDR1 is LGHDT, CDR2 YNNKEL (reference sequence). The CDR3 sequence is 14 residues long. V trimming: 5 bases; J trimming: 4 bases; junction bases outside the gene matches: 6. The sample is drawn from a study of blood T cell repertoires in COVID-19. The wider study: The study drew acute and convalescent COVID-19 samples from the United States, Italy and Spain. In each case, the material was cDNA or gDNA derived from T cells, B-cell-depleted T cells, or PBMCs.

Under the authors' procedure: For nucleated cells, counts were estimated from reference gene primer amplification. TCRdb's copy holds only in-frame clones and misses some; the assay was immunoSEQ multiplex PCR. V, J and clone size derive from that table, while D and trimming were established from the DNA sequence. Here the sample spans approximately 150,000 clones, over 80% being singletons. The rearrangement uses TRBV3-1 (or the pseudogene TRBV3-2) and TRBJ2-7, with 9 positions matching TRBD2. Sequenced sample: peripheral blood. The sequence was obtained from a woman between 45 and 60 years old with acute or convalescent COVID-19. This CDR3 is CASSVERGAYEQYF. The CDR3, as DNA: TGTGCCAGCAGCGTCGAGCGGGGGGCATACGAGCAGTACTTC.